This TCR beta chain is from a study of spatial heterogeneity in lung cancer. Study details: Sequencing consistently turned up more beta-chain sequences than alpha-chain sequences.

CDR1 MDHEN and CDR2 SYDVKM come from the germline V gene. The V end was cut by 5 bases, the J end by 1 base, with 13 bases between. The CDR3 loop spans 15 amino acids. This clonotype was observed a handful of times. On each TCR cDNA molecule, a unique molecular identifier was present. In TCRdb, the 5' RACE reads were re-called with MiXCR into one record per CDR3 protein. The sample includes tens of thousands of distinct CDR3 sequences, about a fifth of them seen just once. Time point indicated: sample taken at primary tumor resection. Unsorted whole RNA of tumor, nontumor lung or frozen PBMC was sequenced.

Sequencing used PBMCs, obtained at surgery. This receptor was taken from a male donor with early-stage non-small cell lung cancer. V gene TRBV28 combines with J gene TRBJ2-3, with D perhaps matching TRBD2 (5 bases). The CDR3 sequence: CASSLLTGGTDTQYF. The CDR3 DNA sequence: TGTGCCAGCAGTCTCTTAACCGGGGGCACAGATACGCAGTATTTT.